Listed here are 17 T cell receptor beta chains from one sample, sequenced in a study of cytomegalovirus exposure and HLA in healthy donors. In the PCR, 60 Vbeta and 13 Jbeta primers were used. TCRdb keeps only in-frame clones here, not all; method: immunoSEQ multiplex PCR. The sample includes fewer than 200,000 clones, approximately 82% of them seen just once. Sequenced: PBMCs. The receptors were sampled from a male donor in good health and CMV-seronegative.

This CDR3 is CASTPSTGGLYGYTF. The CDR3 DNA reads as TGTGCCAGCACCCCCTCGACCGGGGGGCTCTATGGCTACACCTTC. The J gene is TRBJ1-2, the V gene TRBV28; a possible D gene is TRBD1 (6 bases). There are 15 residues in the CDR3. Trimming took off 7 bases at V and 4 bases at J, with 19 bases between the two ends. Looked up from germline, CDR1 is MDHEN and CDR2 is SYDVKM.

This clone was seen only once. The chain recombines TRBV9 with TRBJ2-1; TRBD2 matches at 8 bases. CDR1 is SGDLS, CDR2 YYNGEE, per germline. V was pared by 0 bases and J by 4 bases, with 6 bases of the junction left unmatched. There are 16 residues in the CDR3. The DNA for the CDR3 is TGTGCCAGCAGCGTAGCTGGTCAGCGGGGGTACAATGAGCAGTTCTTC. This encodes CASSVAGQRGYNEQFF.

V gene TRBV5-4 combines with J gene TRBJ2-7, with a weak D call TRBD2 (6 bases). The CDR3 extends over 13 amino acids. CDR1 and CDR2 from the germline V gene are SGHNT and YYREEE (reference sequence). Trimming removed 0 bases from V and 5 bases from J, with 9 bases in between. The CDR3 nucleotides read TGTGCCAGCAGCTTGGTTGGAGGGAACGAGCAGTACTTC. Its protein product is CASSLVGGNEQYF.

The chain couples TRBV19 to TRBJ2-5, with D tentatively TRBD1 (6 bases). The V gene's germline CDR1 is LNHDA and CDR2 SQIVND (reference sequence). The V end lost 7 bases, the J end lost 4 bases, and 13 bases lay between the germline ends. This CDR3 has 13 amino acids. The CDR3 coding sequence is TGTGCCAGTAAAAGGGGGAATACAGAGACCCAGTACTTC. It encodes CASKRGNTETQYF.

A few counts support this clone. The V gene is TRBV9, the J gene TRBJ2-7; the D gene is possibly TRBD1 (6 bases). Germline lookup yields CDR1 SGDLS and CDR2 YYNGEE. The CDR3 totals 12 residues. V was pared by 1 base and J by 6 bases, with 8 bases between. This chain's CDR3 is CASSVTGSEQYF. As DNA, the CDR3 is TGTGCCAGCAGCGTAACAGGGTCCGAGCAGTACTTC.

The J gene is TRBJ1-6, the V gene TRBV19, with TRBD1 identical over 8 bases. Germline-derived CDR1 and CDR2 are LNHDA and SQIVND (reference sequence). The CDR3 has 15 residues. V gave up 5 bases and J gave up 10 bases; unmatched junction bases: 10. The CDR3 DNA follows: TGTGCCAGTAGTCGTAAATCGGACAGGGAATCACCCCTCCACTTT. It translates to CASSRKSDRESPLHF.

The rearrangement uses TRBV28 and TRBJ2-1; D is undetermined. CDR1 and CDR2 from the germline V gene are MDHEN and SYDVKM. The CDR3 totals 15 residues. With 4 bases removed from V and 2 bases from J, the gap between germline ends came to 12 bases. Here the CDR3 reads CASSSLQRPYNEQFF. The CDR3 region has the DNA TGTGCCAGCAGTTCACTTCAACGCCCCTACAATGAGCAGTTCTTC. Filled out from reference TRBV28 and TRBJ2-1, the complete variable domain reads DVKVTQSSRYLVKRTGEKVFLECVQDMDHENMFWYRQDPGLGLRLIYFSYDVKMKEKGDIPEGYSVSREKKERFSLILESASTNQTSMYLCASSSLQRPYNEQFFGPGTRLTVL.

The chain employs TRBV7-6 and TRBJ2-7, with D tentatively TRBD1 (6 bases). CDR3 size: 16 residues. Germline-derived CDR1 and CDR2 are SGHVS and FNYEAQ. Trimming removed 0 bases from V and 2 bases from J, with 14 bases in between. CDR3 DNA: TGTGCCAGCAGCTTAGCAGCCCGGCCAGGGGCCTACGAGCAGTACTTC. Translation: CASSLAARPGAYEQYF.

This chain links TRBV11-3 with TRBJ2-7; 9 bases align to TRBD1. The CDR3 extends over 13 amino acids. V lost 5 bases, J lost 5 bases, and 4 bases stayed unmatched. CDR1 is SGHNT and CDR2 is YENEEA in the germline V gene. DNA for the CDR3: TGTGCCAGCAGCGTGGACAGGGGCCACGAGCAGTACTTC. This sequence encodes CASSVDRGHEQYF.

The chain joins TRBV5-1 to TRBJ2-7; possible D gene TRBD1, 5 bases. This CDR3 region has 15 residues. The V end lost 0 bases, the J end lost 2 bases, and 12 bases lay between the germline ends. CDR1 SGHRS and CDR2 YFSETQ come from the germline V gene. CDR3 bases: TGCGCCAGCAGCTTGGGGCAGACAGCTACCTACGAGCAGTACTTC. Its translation is CASSLGQTATYEQYF.

This sequence joins TRBV7-3 and TRBJ2-2; no firm D call. Germline V CDR1 and CDR2: SGHTA, FQGTGA. The CDR3 runs to 12 residues. V was shortened by 2 bases and J by 6 bases, with 4 bases between the two germline ends. CDR3 amino acids: CASSLSAGELFF. The DNA for the CDR3 is TGTGCCAGCAGCTTATCGGCCGGGGAGCTGTTTTTT.

This clone was found once. This chain uses TRBV28 with TRBJ2-3, with 8 bases lining up with TRBD1. Germline V gene lookup returns CDR1 MDHEN and CDR2 SYDVKM. The junction had 17 bases not matched to a gene; V was cut back by 7 bases and J by 5 bases. The CDR3 sequence is 17 residues long. CDR3 coding DNA: TGTGCCAGCACCATGGACATCAAGGGACAGGTGAAAGATACGCAGTATTTT. It specifies CASTMDIKGQVKDTQYF.

The table lists this clone with a count of one. The V and J genes are TRBV11-2 and TRBJ2-3; 14 positions match TRBD2. CDR3 length: 17 residues. Germline V CDR1 and CDR2: SGHAT, FQNNGV. The junction had 4 bases not matched to a gene; V was cut back by 5 bases and J by 0 bases. The CDR3: CASSRGLAGGSTDTQYF. CDR3 sequence (DNA): TGTGCCAGCAGCCGCGGACTAGCGGGAGGTAGCACAGATACGCAGTATTTT.

The J gene is TRBJ2-5, the V gene TRBV6-5; D is perhaps TRBD2 (7 bases). Trimming pared 8 bases from V and 2 bases from J, leaving 18 bases between. Germline loops: CDR1 MNHEY, CDR2 SVGAGI. CDR3 length equals 15 residues. The CDR3 sequence: CASYKGGRDQETQYF. The CDR3 DNA reads TGTGCCAGCTATAAGGGGGGGAGGGATCAAGAGACCCAGTACTTC.

The V gene is TRBV19, the J gene TRBJ2-7, with D possibly matching TRBD1 (6 bases). CDR1 LNHDA and CDR2 SQIVND come from the germline V gene (reference sequence). The CDR3 runs to 16 residues. The V end lost 0 bases, the J end lost 7 bases, and 19 bases lay between the germline ends. CDR3 sequence reads: CASSIDWILGQSEQYF. CDR3 nucleotides: TGTGCCAGTAGTATAGATTGGATTTTAGGACAGTCAGAGCAGTACTTC.

The genes are TRBV5-1 and TRBJ1-6; 12 positions agree with TRBD1. Trimming cost V 0 bases and J 13 bases; bases outside gene matches: 5. The CDR3 sequence is 15 residues long. Germline lookup yields CDR1 SGHRS and CDR2 YFSETQ. CDR3 sequence (DNA): TGCGCCAGCAGCTTGGAGGGACAGGGGGCGAGGCCCCTCCACTTT. As protein: CASSLEGQGARPLHF.

The chain employs TRBV10-3 and TRBJ1-1; D gene ambiguous. CDR3 length: 14 residues. Trimming stripped 0 bases from V and 7 bases from J, with 12 bases between. Germline V gene data show CDR1 as ENHRY and CDR2 as SYGVKD. CDR3 residues: CAISESWPGSEAFF. The CDR3 nucleotides are TGTGCCATCAGTGAGTCGTGGCCGGGGAGTGAAGCTTTCTTT.